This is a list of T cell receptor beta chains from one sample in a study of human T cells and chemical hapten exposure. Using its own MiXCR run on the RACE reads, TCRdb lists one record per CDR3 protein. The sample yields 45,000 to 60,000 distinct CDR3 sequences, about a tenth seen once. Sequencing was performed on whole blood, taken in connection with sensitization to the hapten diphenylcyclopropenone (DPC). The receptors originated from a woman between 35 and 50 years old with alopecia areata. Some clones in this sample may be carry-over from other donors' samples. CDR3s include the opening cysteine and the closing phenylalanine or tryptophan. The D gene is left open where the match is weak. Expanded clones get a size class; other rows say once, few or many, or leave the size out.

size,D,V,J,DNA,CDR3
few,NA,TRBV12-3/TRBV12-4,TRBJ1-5,TGTGCCAGCAGTTCACGGATGGCCATGCGGAGCAATCAGCCCCAGCATTTT,CASSSRMAMRSNQPQHF
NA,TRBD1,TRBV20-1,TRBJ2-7,TGCAGTGCTAGAGATCGGACAGGAGGCGAGCAGTACTTC,CSARDRTGGEQYF
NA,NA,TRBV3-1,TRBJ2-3,TGTGCCAGCAGCCAAACCAAGGATACGCAGTATTTT,CASSQTKDTQYF
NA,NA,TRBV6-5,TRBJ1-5,TGTGCCAGCAGTTACTCCGCGGAATCGCATCAGCCCCAGCATTTT,CASSYSAESHQPQHF
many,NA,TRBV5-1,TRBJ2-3,TGCGCCAGCAGCCCCGACAGGACTAGCACAGATACGCAGTATTTT,CASSPDRTSTDTQYF
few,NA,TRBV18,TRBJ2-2,TGTGCCAGCTCACCGAAAACAGGGACTACCCGAGGGACCGGGGAGCTGTTTTTT,CASSPKTGTTRGTGELFF
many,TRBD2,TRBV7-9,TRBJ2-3,TGTGCCAGCAGCTCCCCAGGGCGGGGGGCAGATACGCAGTATTTT,CASSSPGRGADTQYF
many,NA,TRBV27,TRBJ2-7,TGTGCCAGCAGTATAAGGGCCGGATATTCCTACGAGCAGTACTTC,CASSIRAGYSYEQYF
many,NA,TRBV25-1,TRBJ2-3,TGTGCCAGCCAATCACACGGGAACACAGATACGCAGTATTTT,CASQSHGNTDTQYF
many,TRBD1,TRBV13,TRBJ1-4,TGTGCCAGCAGCCCCCGACAGGGGAGAAAACTGTTTTTT,CASSPRQGRKLFF
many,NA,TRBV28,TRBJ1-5,TGTGCCAGCACCACACCCGTATACAATCAGCCCCAGCATTTT,CASTTPVYNQPQHF
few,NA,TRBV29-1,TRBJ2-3,TGCAGCGTTGAAGATCCGGTGTCCACAGATACGCAGTATTTT,CSVEDPVSTDTQYF
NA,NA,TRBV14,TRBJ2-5,TGTGCCAGCAGTGCCTGGACTCAACCCAGCGGGGAGACCCAGTACTTC,CASSAWTQPSGETQYF
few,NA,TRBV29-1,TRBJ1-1,TGCAGCGCGGGGACGGTGAACACTGAAGCTTTCTTT,CSAGTVNTEAFF
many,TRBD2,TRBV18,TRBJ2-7,TGTGCCAGCTCACCCGGGGGGGTAGAGCAGTACTTC,CASSPGGVEQYF
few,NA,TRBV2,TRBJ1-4,TGTGCCAGCAGTGGTGGCTTTAATGAAAAACTGTTTTTT,CASSGGFNEKLFF
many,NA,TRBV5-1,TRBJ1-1,TGCGCCAGCAGCTTGAGCGTCGCTCGGAGTGAGGCTTTCTTT,CASSLSVARSEAFF
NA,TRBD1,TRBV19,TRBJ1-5,TGTGCCAGTAGTACGGGGGGACAGCGCAATCAGCCCCAGCATTTT,CASSTGGQRNQPQHF
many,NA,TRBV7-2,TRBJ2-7,TGTGCCAGCAGCTTAAGCCCTATACTTACAGCCGAGCAGTACTTC,CASSLSPILTAEQYF
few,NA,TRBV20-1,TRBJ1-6,TGCAGTGCTAGAGGCGGGAATTCACCCCTCCACTTT,CSARGGNSPLHF
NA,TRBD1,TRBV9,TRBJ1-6,TGTGCCAGCAGCGTAGCAGGGGGATGGAGGGATTCACCCCTCCACTTT,CASSVAGGWRDSPLHF
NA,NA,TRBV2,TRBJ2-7,TGTGCCAGCAGTGAAGGGTACGAGCAGTACTTC,CASSEGYEQYF
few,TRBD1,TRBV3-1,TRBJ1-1,TGTGCCAGCAGCCAGAACAGGGGGAACACTGAAGCTTTCTTT,CASSQNRGNTEAFF
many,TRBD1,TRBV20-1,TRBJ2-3,TGCAGTGCTCCCTCCCAGGGGGTGGTCACAGATACGCAGTATTTT,CSAPSQGVVTDTQYF
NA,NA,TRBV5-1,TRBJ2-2,TGCGCCAGCACCATTGCCCGGGGGGCGACCGGGGAGCTGTTTTTT,CASTIARGATGELFF
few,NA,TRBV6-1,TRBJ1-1,TGTGCCAGCTCCCGGACTCTTGTTGAAGCTTTCTTT,CASSRTLVEAFF
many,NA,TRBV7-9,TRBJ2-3,TGTGCCAGCAGTTTGCCACCGGGGTACACGCAGTATTTT,CASSLPPGYTQYF